Presented here are 19 T cell receptor beta chains from one specimen sequenced in a study of CXCR3-negative and CXCR3-positive naive CD8 T cells. Libraries were UMI-labeled 5' RACE TRB cDNA. TCRdb reprocessed the 5' RACE reads; each CDR3 protein has one entry and no DNA is given. In total, the table holds some 130,000 distinct CDR3 sequences. Source material: naive CXCR3- CD8+ T cells from blood. Described subset: CD45RO-CCR7+CD27+CD95- naive CD8+ T cells lacking CXCR3 (TNR3-). Receptor source: a human donor in good health. Some clones in this sample may be carry-over from other donors' samples.

The chain joins TRBV5-1 to TRBJ2-2; the TRBD1 assignment by TCRdb is unverifiable without DNA. The V gene's germline CDR1 is SGHRS and CDR2 YFSETQ. There are 16 residues in the CDR3. CDR3 protein: CASSFSGGANTGELFF.

This chain connects TRBV21-1 to TRBJ2-5; the D call of TRBD2 rests on TCRdb alone, since no DNA is present to check it. TRBV21-1 is assigned pseudogene status. The CDR3 covers 16 residues. CDR3: CASSNEIAGARETQYF.

The chain has TRBV5-1 and TRBJ2-7; TCRdb lists TRBD1, though no DNA is available to test this call. This CDR3 is built from 17 residues. CDR1 SGHRS and CDR2 YFSETQ come from the germline V gene. The CDR3 region is CASSLAQTSGQATKQYF.

The J gene is TRBJ2-2, the V gene TRBV25-1; TCRdb lists TRBD1, though no DNA is available to test this call. Germline CDR1 reads MGHDK; CDR2 reads SYGVNS. This CDR3 contains 13 residues. The CDR3 loop is CASSVWAPGELFF. Full variable domain (missing parts from reference TRBV25-1 and TRBJ2-2): EADIYQTPRYLVIGTGKKITLECSQTMGHDKMYWYQQDPGMELHLIHYSYGVNSTEKGDLSSESTVSRIRTEHFPLTLESARPSHTSQYLCASSVWAPGELFFGEGSRLTVL.

The rearrangement uses TRBV2 and TRBJ2-7; TCRdb outputs TRBD1, but without DNA this stays unchecked. The CDR3 is 16 amino acids. Germline CDR1 reads SNHLY; CDR2 reads FYNNEI. The CDR3 loop reads CASSELPQGASYEQYF.

The chain couples TRBV6-5 to TRBJ2-7; the D gene TCRdb calls, TRBD2, cannot be checked with no DNA. CDR3 length: 14 residues. Germline CDR1 and CDR2: MNHEY and SVGAGI. The CDR3 reads CASSTALARYEQYF.

J is TRBJ2-5 and V is TRBV6-1; TCRdb's D gene call, TRBD1, goes unchecked for lack of DNA. This CDR3 comprises 15 residues. CDR1 is MNHNS, CDR2 SASEGT, per germline. CDR3 loop: CASSDWGTYQETQYF.

The chain carries TRBV4-1 and TRBJ2-7. CDR3 size: 15 residues. Germline CDR1 MGHRA, CDR2 YSYEKL. CDR3 residues: CASSQVRGSSYEQYF.

The chain joins TRBV28 to TRBJ1-2. This CDR3 has 15 residues. Germline loops: CDR1 MDHEN, CDR2 SYDVKM. The CDR3 spells CASSPLPSPGDGYTF.

The CDR3: CASSFGTNSYEQYF. V usage is TRBV5-4 and J usage is TRBJ2-7; TCRdb reports TRBD2, a call that lacks DNA to check it against. This CDR3 has 14 amino acids. Per the germline V gene, CDR1 is SGHNT and CDR2 is YYREEE (reference sequence).

CDR3 region: CASSSGRALAYEQYF. The rearrangement joins TRBV28 to TRBJ2-7; TCRdb designates TRBD2, a call that cannot be tested without DNA. The CDR3 consists of 15 residues. Germline V gives CDR1 MDHEN, CDR2 SYDVKM. The variable domain in full, completed from reference TRBV28 and TRBJ2-7, reads DVKVTQSSRYLVKRTGEKVFLECVQDMDHENMFWYRQDPGLGLRLIYFSYDVKMKEKGDIPEGYSVSREKKERFSLILESASTNQTSMYLCASSSGRALAYEQYFGPGTRLTVT.

The chain uses TRBV7-3 and TRBJ2-3; TCRdb's D gene call, TRBD1, goes unchecked for lack of DNA. The CDR3 totals 15 residues. CDR1 and CDR2 from the germline V gene are SGHTA and FQGTGA. The CDR3 protein is CASSLGPGTYDTQYF. Full variable domain (rest looked up from reference TRBV7-3 and TRBJ2-3): GAGVSQTPSNKVTEKGKYVELRCDPISGHTALYWYRQSLGQGPEFLIYFQGTGAADDSGLPNDRFFAVRPEGSVSTLKIQRTERGDSAVYLCASSLGPGTYDTQYFGPGTRLTVL.

This chain links TRBV10-1 with TRBJ2-5; lacking DNA, the TRBD1 call made by TCRdb goes unchecked. The CDR3 spans 15 residues. Germline CDR1 is WNHNN and CDR2 is SYGVQD (reference sequence). The CDR3 here is CASSERTGGVGTQYF.

The chain links TRBV29-1 to TRBJ2-7; the TRBD2 assignment by TCRdb is unverifiable without DNA. CDR3 length: 15 residues. Germline V gene lookup returns CDR1 SQVTM and CDR2 ANQGSEA. The CDR3 region is CSVEVAGVDLYEQYF.

J is TRBJ2-7 and V is TRBV7-9; the TCRdb D gene call, TRBD1, has no DNA to confirm it. CDR3 length: 16 amino acids. The germline V gene has CDR1 SEHNR and CDR2 FQNEAQ (reference sequence). CDR3 protein: CASSPAKDSRYMEQYF. Combining the CDR3 with reference TRBV7-9 and TRBJ2-7 gives the whole variable domain DTGVSQNPRHKITKRGQNVTFRCDPISEHNRLYWYRQTLGQGPEFLTYFQNEAQLEKSRLLSDRFSAERPKGSFSTLEIQRTEQGDSAMYLCASSPAKDSRYMEQYFGPGTRLTVT.

The chain couples TRBV5-1 to TRBJ2-7. There are 15 residues in the CDR3. Looked up from germline, CDR1 is SGHRS and CDR2 is YFSETQ. CDR3 region: CASSFLGLLADEQYF.

This chain joins TRBV6-2 or TRBV6-3 and TRBJ1-1; TCRdb picks TRBD1, but there is no DNA to check that call. The CDR3 loop spans 17 amino acids. CDR1 is MNHEY and CDR2 is SVGEGT in the germline V gene. CDR3 loop: CASSPSTGKIPNTEAFF.

This chain joins TRBV12-3 or TRBV12-4 and TRBJ2-7; TCRdb gives TRBD2 as the D gene, but with no DNA this cannot be confirmed. The CDR3 consists of 16 residues. CDR3 protein: CASTFSGWRETYEQYF.

CDR3 sequence reads: CASSLGQMNTEAFF. The chain combines TRBV5-6 with TRBJ1-1; TCRdb reports TRBD1, a call that lacks DNA to check it against. The CDR3 spans 14 residues. The germline V gene encodes CDR1 SGHDT and CDR2 YYEEEE.